Below are 14 T cell receptor beta chains sequenced from a single sample in a study of CD8 T cells in Susac syndrome. After extraction with the RNeasy kit, roughly 0.45 to 1 ug of the RNA was reverse transcribed using random hexamers. TCRdb reprocessed the immunoSEQ multiplex PCR reads via MiXCR and lists one record per CDR3 protein. The data hold tens of thousands of distinct CDR3 sequences, with 94% observed a single time. Material: CD8+ T cells from PBMCs. The receptors were sampled from a human donor in good health.

The chain carries TRBV2 and TRBJ2-1; no reliable D call. The V end lost 1 base, the J end lost 5 bases, and 12 bases lay between the germline ends. Germline V gene sequence: CDR1 SNHLY, CDR2 FYNNEI. The CDR3 is 15 amino acids. CDR3: CASSEGHRSDNEQFF. In nucleotides, the CDR3 is TGTGCCAGCAGTGAAGGACACCGGTCAGACAATGAGCAGTTCTTC.

This clonotype was seen a single time. The chain is built from TRBV27 and TRBJ2-1; TRBD2 might be the D (6 bases). The CDR3 runs to 14 residues. Deletions cut 3 bases from V and 6 bases from J, with 12 bases between. Germline-derived CDR1 and CDR2 are MNHEY and SMNVEV (reference sequence). The CDR3 region has the DNA TGTGCCAGCAGTTTCCGGGAGCGGTCCAATGAGCAGTTCTTC. The encoded protein is CASSFRERSNEQFF.

V and J are TRBV3-1 and TRBJ2-2; D is ambiguous. CDR1 and CDR2 from the germline V gene are LGHDT and YNNKEL (reference sequence). The ends were cut back, 7 bases at V and 3 bases at J, with 6 bases in the middle. The CDR3 covers 12 residues. The CDR3 loop reads CASKEDTGELFF. In DNA, the CDR3 is TGTGCCAGCAAAGAGGACACCGGGGAGCTGTTTTTT.

V is TRBV7-9 and J is TRBJ2-1; 8 positions agree with TRBD2. This CDR3 comprises 13 residues. Losses at the gene ends were 8 bases for V and 3 bases for J; bases not matched to a gene: 3. Germline V gives CDR1 SEHNR, CDR2 FQNEAQ (reference sequence). The DNA for the CDR3 is TGTGCCAGCCGCGGGGGGAACTACAATGAGCAGTTCTTC. Its translation is CASRGGNYNEQFF.

The V and J genes are TRBV11-2 and TRBJ2-7, with D perhaps matching TRBD2 (5 bases). Trimming pared 5 bases from V and 0 bases from J, leaving 14 bases between. The CDR3 contains 15 residues. The germline CDR1 and CDR2 sequences are SGHAT and FQNNGV. CDR3 in DNA: TGTGCCAGCAGCCCTGGGTTTGGGAGCTCCTACGAGCAGTACGTC. Translation gives CASSPGFGSSYEQYV.

The V and J genes are TRBV4-1 and TRBJ2-2; D is tentatively TRBD1 or TRBD2 (5 bases each). Germline-derived CDR1 and CDR2 are MGHRA and YSYEKL. V was cut by 3 bases and J by 7 bases, with 9 bases left in between. The CDR3 extends over 13 amino acids. In DNA, the CDR3 is TGCGCCAGCAGCCATGAGGGGATCGGGGAGCTGTTTTTT. This codes for CASSHEGIGELFF.

V usage is TRBV18 and J usage is TRBJ1-5, with D hard to call. Germline V gene data show CDR1 as KGHSH and CDR2 as LQKENI. V dropped 5 bases and J dropped 4 bases, with 12 bases sitting between them. The CDR3 spans 14 residues. CDR3 amino acids: CASSKRAVNQPQHF. The CDR3 DNA reads TGTGCCAGCTCAAAAAGGGCCGTTAATCAGCCCCAGCATTTT.

The V gene is TRBV10-3, the J gene TRBJ1-2, with a possible D match to TRBD1 (5 bases). Trimming shortened V by 4 bases and J by 4 bases, and 16 bases separated the two germline ends. The CDR3 length is 15 residues. CDR1 ENHRY and CDR2 SYGVKD come from the germline V gene. In DNA, the CDR3 is TGTGCCATCAGTGGTCAGGGTTACCATCCCTATGGCTACACCTTC. Residues: CAISGQGYHPYGYTF.

The chain uses TRBV2 and TRBJ2-7; 11 bases map to TRBD1. Germline CDR1 is SNHLY and CDR2 is FYNNEI. This CDR3 has 14 amino acids. The trim removed 3 bases at V and 2 bases at J, leaving 0 bases unmatched. For the CDR3, the DNA is TGTGCCAGCAGTGAGGGACAGGGGGCCTACGAGCAGTACTTC. Its protein is CASSEGQGAYEQYF.

The chain links TRBV15 to TRBJ2-7; 8 bases are shared with TRBD1. The junction had 9 bases not matched to a gene; V was cut back by 0 bases and J by 2 bases. CDR3 length: 17 amino acids. The germline CDR1 and CDR2 sequences are LNHNV and YYDKDF (reference sequence). In DNA form, the CDR3 reads TGTGCCACCAGCAGAGAACTCGTAGGACAGGGAACCTACGAGCAGTACTTC. Protein product: CATSRELVGQGTYEQYF.

This clonotype was detected only a few times. V is TRBV24-1 and J is TRBJ2-5, with unresolved D. Trimming removed 0 bases from V and 2 bases from J, with 9 bases in between. The length of the CDR3 is 15 residues. CDR1 KGHDR and CDR2 SFDVKD come from the germline V gene. The CDR3 DNA is TGTGCCACCAGTGATTTGATGGATTTACAAGAGACCCAGTACTTC. Protein sequence: CATSDLMDLQETQYF.

J is TRBJ2-5 and V is TRBV5-1, with 8 nucleotides matching TRBD1. J was trimmed by 3 bases and V by 3 bases; bases with no gene match: 7. The germline V gene has CDR1 SGHRS and CDR2 YFSETQ. There are 15 residues in the CDR3. As DNA, the CDR3 is TGCGCCAGCAGCTCTCCGACAGGGGCCGAAGAGACCCAGTACTTC. As protein: CASSSPTGAEETQYF.

The chain uses TRBV28 and TRBJ2-5, with a weak D call TRBD2 (6 bases). The CDR3 spans 13 residues. Germline-derived CDR1 and CDR2 are MDHEN and SYDVKM. The V end lost 6 bases, the J end lost 1 base, and 9 bases lay between the germline ends. The CDR3 sequence is CASRLLAQETQYF. The DNA of the CDR3 is TGTGCCAGCAGGCTACTAGCCCAAGAGACCCAGTACTTC.

The genes are TRBV7-9 and TRBJ2-5; D is unclear. Germline CDR1 SEHNR, CDR2 FQNEAQ (reference sequence). CDR3 length: 13 residues. Trimming took 5 bases from V and 3 from J, leaving 10 bases between them. CDR3 amino acids: CASSPVAEETQYF. The CDR3 nucleotides read TGTGCCAGCAGCCCAGTGGCGGAAGAGACCCAGTACTTC.